In its sample, the clone carrying this T cell receptor beta chain was seen a few times. Its antigen is still unknown. These data originate in a study of T-cell memory formation after mild COVID-19. Points from the study as a whole: Clones from the second wave (peaking day 37) had unconfirmed SARS-CoV-2 specificity. Clones which contracted sat mainly in CM and EM if CD4+, and in EMRA if CD8+.

Each CDR3 protein is one row after TCRdb ran MiXCR on the 5' RACE reads. In the table there are approximately 290,000 distinct CDR3 sequences, 15% to 20% of which are singletons. CDR1 and CDR2 (germline): DFQATT, SNEGSKA (reference sequence). The CDR3 consists of 16 residues. The V end lost 0 bases, the J end lost 2 bases, and 14 bases lay between the germline ends. The sample taken for sequencing was PBMCs or a T cell subset sorted from them (not recorded which). The rearrangement joins TRBV20-1 to TRBJ1-5; D may be TRBD1 (5 bases). The sequence came from a man aged 18 to 29 who had mild COVID-19 (a few samples of this study predate the infection). Cell type and time point are not known. The CDR3 is CSARDPEGKGNQPQHF. CDR3 DNA sequence: TGCAGTGCTAGAGACCCGGAGGGGAAGGGCAATCAGCCCCAGCATTTT.